The clone carrying this TCR beta chain occurred a few times. The antigen remains unidentified. This sample was included in a study of T cell repertoires in cytomegalovirus infection. Study overall: CMV infection together with matching HLA type was indicated by public TCR beta signatures.

One entry per CDR3 protein, called by TCRdb with MiXCR from the reads. The profile shows about 700,000 distinct CDR3 sequences, 30% to 40% of them singletons. The CDR3 is made up of 15 amino acids. Between the trimmed V and J ends, which lost 4 bases and 0 bases, there was a span of 10 bases. Germline V gene lookup returns CDR1 KGHDR and CDR2 SFDVKD. This clonotype was sampled from a human donor in good health (CMV status not recorded). Some clones in this sample may be carry-over from other donors' samples. Sample: cultured PBMCs, taken from culture after CMV antigen stimulation. The chain links TRBV24-1 to TRBJ2-3, with D perhaps given as TRBD1 or TRBD2 (5 bases each). CDR3 in amino acids: CATSDLRDSTDTQYF. The CDR3 nucleotides read TGTGCCACCAGTGACCTCCGGGACAGCACAGATACGCAGTATTTT.